The rows below give T cell receptor beta chains drawn from one sample of a study of blood T cell repertoires in COVID-19. Repertoires were generated with immunoSEQ multiplex PCR, while TCRdb's copy carries only in-frame clones and drops some. The table has around 140,000 clones, more than 75% seen once. Sequenced input: peripheral blood. The source is a human donor in a cohort sampled during active COVID-19. Both conserved end residues are part of each CDR3. The order of the fields is V gene, D gene, J gene, clone size, CDR3 DNA, CDR3 protein. D genes are given only for firm matches. Size is omitted from some rows. Given values are once, few, many or a class for expanded clones.

TRBV7-3	NA	TRBJ2-3	NA	TGTGCCAGCAGCTCTCACAGGGAGGATACGCAGTATTTT	CASSSHREDTQYF
TRBV6-5	TRBD2	TRBJ2-3	NA	TGTGCCAGCAGTTACTCCTCTGGCGGGGGGACAGATACGCAGTATTTT	CASSYSSGGGTDTQYF
TRBV18	NA	TRBJ1-1	NA	TGTGCCAGCTCACCCTCTATGCAGGGGAGCACTGAAGCTTTCTTT	CASSPSMQGSTEAFF
TRBV28	NA	TRBJ1-6	NA	TGTGCCAGCAGTCTTAAACTCGCAGGGCTCCCCAATTCACCCCTCCACTTT	CASSLKLAGLPNSPLHF
TRBV19	TRBD1	TRBJ2-2	NA	TGTGCCAGTAGTCCTCAACAGGGGACCGGGGAGCTGTTTTTT	CASSPQQGTGELFF
TRBV11-2	TRBD1	TRBJ1-3	once	TGTGCCAGCAGCCCACAGGGGAGCAACACCATATATTTT	CASSPQGSNTIYF
TRBV5-5	NA	TRBJ2-7	NA	TGTGCCAGCAGCTTAAAGGGAGACATCCATCCCCAGAACCCCTACGAGCAGTACTTC	CASSLKGDIHPQNPYEQYF
TRBV3-1/TRBV3-2	NA	TRBJ1-2	NA	TGTGCCAGCAGCCATTCCCGGGGGGCGCGCGGCTACACCTTC	CASSHSRGARGYTF
TRBV2	NA	TRBJ1-1	NA	TGTGCCAGCAGTGTCGCGGGGGCGACTGAAGCTTTCTTT	CASSVAGATEAFF
TRBV2	TRBD1	TRBJ1-5	once	TGTGCCAGCAGTGAAGGGACAGGGGGCTATCAGCCCCAGCATTTT	CASSEGTGGYQPQHF
TRBV10-3	TRBD2	TRBJ2-1	NA	TGTGCCATCAGTGAAGGAAGCGGGGGGAACAATGAGCAGTTCTTC	CAISEGSGGNNEQFF
TRBV3-1/TRBV3-2	TRBD1	TRBJ1-1	NA	TGTGCCAGCAGCCAAATCTTCAGGGGGCGCCCGGAACCTTTCTTT	CASSQIFRGRPEPFF
TRBV2	TRBD1	TRBJ2-3	NA	TGTGCCAGCAGGAAGGACAGGGGATACACAGATACGCAGTATTTT	CASRKDRGYTDTQYF
TRBV6-2/TRBV6-3	NA	TRBJ1-1	NA	TGTGCCAGCAGTTACGACGGGGTGGGCTTCGTCACTGAAGCTTTCTTT	CASSYDGVGFVTEAFF
TRBV6-6	TRBD2	TRBJ2-3	NA	TGTGCCAGCAGTCCCCGGACTAGCGGGAGATGGGGTGTTACGCAGTATTTT	CASSPRTSGRWGVTQYF
TRBV28	TRBD1	TRBJ2-7	NA	TGTGCCAGCAGTCCTGGGACAGGCTCCTCCTACGAGCAGTACTTC	CASSPGTGSSYEQYF
TRBV3-1/TRBV3-2	TRBD2	TRBJ2-5	NA	TGTGCCAGCAGCCAAGTCCATGGGGATAGCGGGGGGGCCGGAGAGACCCAGTACTTC	CASSQVHGDSGGAGETQYF
TRBV27	NA	TRBJ1-2	NA	TGTGCCAGCACCCAGAGGGAGGGGTATGGCTACACCTTC	CASTQREGYGYTF
TRBV6-2/TRBV6-3	TRBD2	TRBJ2-1	NA	TGTGCCAGCAGTTCTCTAGCGGGAGCTCAAGAGCAGTTCTTC	CASSSLAGAQEQFF
TRBV15	NA	TRBJ1-4	NA	TGTGCCACCAGCAGAGCCAGGGATAATGAAAAACTGTTTTTT	CATSRARDNEKLFF
TRBV4-2	NA	TRBJ2-7	NA	TGTGCCAGCAGCCAAGAAAGGGGCAGATCCTACGAGCAGTACTTC	CASSQERGRSYEQYF
TRBV27	NA	TRBJ2-1	NA	TGTGCCAGCAGTTTAGGAGCGCCGGTGAGGGTCAATGAGCAGTTCTTC	CASSLGAPVRVNEQFF
TRBV5-1	NA	TRBJ2-1	NA	TGCGCCAGCAGCTTGAGTAGCGGCTCCTACAATGAGCAGTTCTTC	CASSLSSGSYNEQFF
TRBV12-3/TRBV12-4	NA	TRBJ2-3	NA	TGTGCCAGCAGTTTAGGGCTGACAGATACGCAGTATTTT	CASSLGLTDTQYF
TRBV30	TRBD1	TRBJ1-2	NA	TGTGCCTGGAGTCGACAGGGAAACTATGGCTACACCTTC	CAWSRQGNYGYTF
TRBV7-9	NA	TRBJ1-2	NA	TGTGCCAGCAGCAACGACAGGCTAACATATGGCTACACCTTC	CASSNDRLTYGYTF
TRBV6-5	TRBD1	TRBJ1-5	NA	TGTGCCAGCAGTTCCGACAGGGATATTCCTCAGCCCCAGCATTTT	CASSSDRDIPQPQHF